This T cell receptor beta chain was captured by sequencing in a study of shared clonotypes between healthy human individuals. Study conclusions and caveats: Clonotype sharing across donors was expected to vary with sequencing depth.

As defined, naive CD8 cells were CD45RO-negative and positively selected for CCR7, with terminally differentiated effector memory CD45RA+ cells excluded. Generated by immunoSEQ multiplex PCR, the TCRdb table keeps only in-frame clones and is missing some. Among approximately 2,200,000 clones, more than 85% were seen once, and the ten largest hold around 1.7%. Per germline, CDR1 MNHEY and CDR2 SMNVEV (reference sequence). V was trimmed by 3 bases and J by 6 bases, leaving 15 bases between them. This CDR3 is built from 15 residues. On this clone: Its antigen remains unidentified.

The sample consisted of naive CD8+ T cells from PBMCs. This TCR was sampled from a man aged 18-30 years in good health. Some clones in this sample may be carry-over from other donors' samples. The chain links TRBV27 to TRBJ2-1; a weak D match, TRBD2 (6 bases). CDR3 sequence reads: CASSFAGWTSNEQFF. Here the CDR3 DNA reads TGTGCCAGCAGTTTCGCGGGATGGACCAGCAATGAGCAGTTCTTC.